A single sample gave rise to the 20 T cell receptor beta chains below, sequenced in a study of T cell changes during pregnancy in multiple sclerosis. TCRdb keeps only in-frame clones here, not all; method: immunoSEQ multiplex PCR. The table lists about 120,000 clones, about 93% of them singletons. Sequencing used peripheral blood, obtained in the third trimester of pregnancy. The receptors come from a female donor with multiple sclerosis, enrolled in a pregnancy study.

The chain links TRBV28 to TRBJ2-3; a possible D gene is TRBD1 (6 bases). Germline V gene data show CDR1 as MDHEN and CDR2 as SYDVKM. The CDR3 sequence is 14 residues long. V was pared by 6 bases and J by 2 bases, with 12 bases between. CDR3 nucleotide sequence: TGTGCCAGCAGCCCGAGGGGGAACACAGATACGCAGTATTTT. The encoded protein is CASSPRGNTDTQYF.

This chain joins TRBV6-6 and TRBJ1-4; 8 positions match TRBD1. The CDR3 extends over 14 amino acids. Germline CDR1 MNHNY, CDR2 SVGAGI (reference sequence). Trimming at V came to 7 bases and at J to 8 bases, leaving 9 bases not matched to a gene. This CDR3 reads CASTPGGRKEKLFF. CDR3 bases: TGTGCCAGCACGCCAGGGGGCCGAAAGGAAAAACTGTTTTTT.

The chain recombines TRBV30 with TRBJ2-3; D may be TRBD2 (6 bases). The CDR3 totals 12 residues. Trimming left V 2 bases short and J 6 bases short, with 9 bases between. In germline, CDR1 is GTSNPN, CDR2 SVGIG (reference sequence). Here the CDR3 reads CAWSQGGDTQYF. CDR3 bases: TGTGCCTGGAGTCAGGGAGGTGATACGCAGTATTTT.

The J gene is TRBJ2-1, the V gene TRBV5-1; 13 bases are a match to TRBD2. CDR1 is SGHRS, CDR2 YFSETQ, per germline. V gave up 5 bases and J gave up 8 bases; unmatched junction bases: 4. The CDR3 contains 14 residues. The CDR3 DNA follows: TGCGCCAGCAGTTCTGGACTAGCGGGAGATGAGCAGTTCTTC. Translating gives CASSSGLAGDEQFF. The full variable domain, rest sourced from reference TRBV5-1 and TRBJ2-1, is KAGVTQTPRYLIKTRGQQVTLSCSPISGHRSVSWYQQTPGQGLQFLFEYFSETQRNKGNFPGRFSGRQFSNSRSEMNVSTLELGDSALYLCASSSGLAGDEQFFGPGTRLTVL.

The CDR3 loop reads CASSPIGAGNTIYF. As DNA, the CDR3 is TGTGCCAGCAGTCCTATCGGGGCTGGAAACACCATATATTTT. This rearrangement joins TRBV27 to TRBJ1-3; no reliable D call. Trimming cost V 5 bases and J 2 bases, with 10 bases left between them. Looked up from germline, CDR1 is MNHEY and CDR2 is SMNVEV (reference sequence). The CDR3 runs to 14 residues.

CDR3 residues: CASSRGLDRNEQFF. CDR3 sequence (DNA): TGTGCCAGCAGCCGAGGACTAGACAGGAATGAGCAGTTCTTC. This chain links TRBV27 with TRBJ2-1; TRBD2 is a possible D gene (7 bases). The CDR3 loop spans 14 amino acids. Between the trimmed V and J ends, which lost 6 bases and 7 bases, there was a span of 16 bases. Germline CDR1 is MNHEY and CDR2 is SMNVEV (reference sequence).

The chain couples TRBV4-2 to TRBJ2-3; TRBD2 matches 11 bases. Germline V gene sequence: CDR1 LGHNA, CDR2 YNFKEQ. CDR3 length equals 15 residues. The J segment lost 6 bases and the V segment lost 5 bases, leaving 7 bases of the junction unmatched. For the CDR3, the DNA is TGTGCCAGCAGCTCCCTAGCGGGGGGAGGTGATACGCAGTATTTT. As protein: CASSSLAGGGDTQYF.

The rearrangement joins TRBV5-4 to TRBJ2-7; the match to TRBD2 covers 11 bases. CDR3 length: 15 residues. Germline-derived CDR1 and CDR2 are SGHNT and YYREEE (reference sequence). V was pared by 4 bases and J by 4 bases, with 7 bases of the junction left unmatched. The CDR3 loop is CASSPGGTSGYEQYF. For the CDR3, the DNA is TGTGCCAGCAGCCCCGGGGGGACTAGCGGATACGAGCAGTACTTC.

The V gene is TRBV6-1, the J gene TRBJ1-1; D gene ambiguous. In germline, CDR1 is MNHNS, CDR2 SASEGT. This CDR3 region has 16 residues. V lost 3 bases and J lost 1, with 15 bases in between. CDR3 nucleotides: TGTGCCAGCAGTGAGACGTACTACCAGAGGAACACTGAAGCTTTCTTT. Translating it yields CASSETYYQRNTEAFF.

The chain combines TRBV9 with TRBJ1-2, with TRBD1 identical over 7 bases. The germline CDR1 and CDR2 sequences are SGDLS and YYNGEE. This CDR3 contains 13 residues. The trim removed 0 bases at V and 7 bases at J, leaving 3 bases unmatched. In DNA form, the CDR3 reads TGTGCCAGCAGCGTAGAGGGGGCAGGTGGCTACACCTTC. Translation gives CASSVEGAGGYTF. Supplemented by reference TRBV9 and TRBJ1-2, the full variable domain reads DSGVTQTPKHLITATGQRVTLRCSPRSGDLSVYWYQQSLDQGLQFLIQYYNGEERAKGNILERFSAQQFPDLHSELNLSSLELGDSALYFCASSVEGAGGYTFGSGTRLTVV.

J is TRBJ2-3 and V is TRBV7-2; D uncertain. Between the trimmed V and J ends, which lost 3 bases and 0 bases, there was a span of 16 bases. This CDR3 comprises 17 residues. The germline V gene has CDR1 SGHTA and CDR2 FQGNSA. CDR3 sequence: CASSFLKDLPSTDTQYF. CDR3 bases: TGTGCCAGCAGCTTCCTTAAAGACTTACCTAGCACAGATACGCAGTATTTT.

The chain is built from TRBV6-6 and TRBJ2-3; 9 bases line up with TRBD2. Germline V gene lookup returns CDR1 MNHNY and CDR2 SVGAGI (reference sequence). The CDR3 is 16 residues long. The ends lost 2 bases at V and 2 bases at J; junction bases unmatched: 5. The CDR3 spells CASSYGAGGDTDTQYF. As DNA, the CDR3 is TGTGCCAGCAGTTACGGTGCGGGGGGGGACACAGATACGCAGTATTTT.

The chain couples TRBV2 to TRBJ1-3; D is unclear. V was cut by 5 bases and J by 2 bases, with 10 bases left in between. The CDR3 loop spans 14 amino acids. Germline CDR1 and CDR2: SNHLY and FYNNEI. The CDR3 is CASSSGLAGNTIYF. DNA of the CDR3: TGTGCCAGCAGTTCGGGATTAGCTGGAAACACCATATATTTT.

The rearrangement uses TRBV20-1 and TRBJ1-2, with a possible D match to TRBD1 (5 bases). Germline V gene lookup returns CDR1 DFQATT and CDR2 SNEGSKA (reference sequence). This CDR3 spans 11 amino acids. Trimming took 6 bases from V and 7 from J, leaving 12 bases between them. CDR3: CSAHVGGGYTF. CDR3 DNA: TGCAGTGCCCATGTCGGGGGTGGCTACACCTTC.

The rearrangement joins TRBV5-1 to TRBJ1-1; D gene unclear. Germline CDR1 is SGHRS and CDR2 is YFSETQ. Trimming took 4 bases from V and 4 from J, leaving 11 bases between them. There are 13 residues in the CDR3. The CDR3 sequence: CASSGFGGTEAFF. The CDR3 DNA is TGCGCCAGCAGCGGGTTTGGAGGCACTGAAGCTTTCTTT.

The chain couples TRBV19 to TRBJ1-6, with 8 bases lining up with TRBD1. CDR3 length: 14 residues. After removal of 3 bases from V and 10 bases from J, the junction contained 5 bases not matched to a gene. Germline V CDR1 and CDR2: LNHDA, SQIVND (reference sequence). The CDR3: CASSIDRGPSPLHF. The CDR3 DNA sequence: TGTGCCAGTAGTATTGACAGGGGTCCGTCACCCCTCCACTTT.

The chain has TRBV28 and TRBJ2-7, with TRBD2 identical over 10 bases. The CDR3 runs to 14 residues. Trimming cost V 6 bases and J 3 bases; bases outside gene matches: 5. Per germline, CDR1 MDHEN and CDR2 SYDVKM. This CDR3 reads CASRLSGGNYEQYF. The CDR3, as DNA: TGTGCCAGCAGACTTAGCGGGGGGAACTACGAGCAGTACTTC.

The chain recombines TRBV6-1 with TRBJ2-3, with 7 nucleotides matching TRBD2. The germline CDR1 and CDR2 sequences are MNHNS and SASEGT. V dropped 4 bases and J dropped 0; count of bases not matched to a gene: 19. The CDR3 is 20 amino acids. The CDR3 protein is CASSAKSSPAQRGSTDTQYF. CDR3 nucleotide sequence: TGTGCCAGCAGTGCTAAAAGCTCCCCTGCCCAGCGGGGTAGCACAGATACGCAGTATTTT.

This clone was counted a single time. The chain couples TRBV5-6 to TRBJ2-7; D unresolved. Germline V lookup: CDR1 SGHDT, CDR2 YYEEEE. This CDR3 contains 12 residues. V was trimmed by 0 bases and J by 5 bases, leaving 6 bases between them. CDR3 amino acids: CASSLGRDEQYF. The CDR3 DNA reads TGTGCCAGCAGCTTGGGTCGGGACGAGCAGTACTTC. The full variable domain, its missing parts supplied by reference TRBV5-6 and TRBJ2-7, is DAGVTQSPTHLIKTRGQQVTLRCSPKSGHDTVSWYQQALGQGPQFIFQYYEEEERQRGNFPDRFSGHQFPNYSSELNVNALLLGDSALYLCASSLGRDEQYFGPGTRLTVT.

The CDR3 reads CASSPRFLETYEQYF. For the CDR3, the DNA is TGTGCCAGCAGCCCCCGATTTCTCGAGACCTACGAGCAGTACTTC. The V and J genes are TRBV5-5 and TRBJ2-7; no reliable D call. Deletions cut 4 bases from V and 2 bases from J, with 16 bases between. Germline-derived CDR1 and CDR2 are SGHKS and YYEKEE (reference sequence). This CDR3 contains 15 residues.